The 10 T cell receptor beta chains below were found in one sample sequenced in a study of CD8 T cells in Susac syndrome. RNA, at about 0.45 to 1 ug, was reverse transcribed with random hexamers. From the immunoSEQ multiplex PCR reads, TCRdb called clonotypes with MiXCR, one entry per CDR3 protein. The table records 100,000 to 150,000 distinct CDR3 sequences, around 86% of them present only once. The sample comprised CD8+ T cells from PBMCs. These receptors originate from a human donor with multiple sclerosis.

The genes are TRBV14 and TRBJ2-5; D gene ambiguous. The CDR3 runs to 17 residues. Germline CDR1 and CDR2: SGHDN and FVKESK. Trimming took off 1 base at V and 2 bases at J, with 17 bases between the two ends. The CDR3 sequence is CASSQGVRRTEQETQYF. Here the CDR3 DNA reads TGTGCCAGCAGCCAAGGAGTACGACGTACCGAGCAAGAGACCCAGTACTTC.

A word on this clonotype: It may be a read error: a sequence one base away is much more abundant. The CDR3 region has the DNA TGTGCCAGCAGCTCAGCCGGGAGCTACGAGCAGTACTTC. As protein: CASSSAGSYEQYF. This rearrangement joins TRBV13 to TRBJ2-7, with D possibly being TRBD2 (6 bases). Germline V lookup: CDR1 PRHDT, CDR2 FYEKMQ (reference sequence). CDR3 length: 13 residues. Deletions cut 4 bases from V and 3 bases from J, with 10 bases between. The variable domain in full, completed from reference TRBV13 and TRBJ2-7, reads AAGVIQSPRHLIKEKRETATLKCYPIPRHDTVYWYQQGPGQDPQFLISFYEKMQSDKGSIPDRFSAQQFSDYHSELNMSSLELGDSALYFCASSSAGSYEQYFGPGTRLTVT.

V gene TRBV28 combines with J gene TRBJ1-2; perhaps TRBD1 as D (6 bases). The V and J ends lost 1 base and 0 bases respectively, with 21 bases between them. Looked up from germline, CDR1 is MDHEN and CDR2 is SYDVKM. The CDR3 runs 19 residues. Written as DNA, the CDR3 is TGTGCCAGCAGTTTATTTTCTGAGGGCAGGGGTCAAACTAACTATGGCTACACCTTC. The encoded protein is CASSLFSEGRGQTNYGYTF.

This sequence joins TRBV7-9 and TRBJ2-3; no clear D gene. Germline CDR1 is SEHNR and CDR2 is FQNEAQ (reference sequence). The CDR3 runs 13 residues. V was cut by 3 bases and J by 6 bases, with 10 bases left in between. The CDR3 DNA follows: TGTGCCAGCAGCTTCAGCTTGGAGGATACGCAGTATTTT. This sequence encodes CASSFSLEDTQYF.

The chain uses TRBV27 and TRBJ1-5; 7 bases are a match to TRBD1. The germline gives CDR1 MNHEY, CDR2 SMNVEV (reference sequence). The CDR3 consists of 14 residues. The V and J ends lost 4 bases and 4 bases, in that order; junction bases with no gene match: 4. The CDR3 loop is CASSYGTANQPQHF. The CDR3 DNA reads as TGTGCCAGCAGTTACGGGACAGCTAATCAGCCCCAGCATTTT.

The chain joins TRBV9 to TRBJ2-1; 12 bases are shared with TRBD2. Trimming cost V 4 bases and J 4 bases; bases outside gene matches: 6. The CDR3 runs to 16 residues. The germline gives CDR1 SGDLS, CDR2 YYNGEE. In DNA form, the CDR3 reads TGTGCCAGCAGCCCGGGGACTAGCGGGCGATACAATGAGCAGTTCTTC. Its protein is CASSPGTSGRYNEQFF.

The CDR3 protein is CASSLEGLGGYTF. The CDR3 nucleotides are TGTGCCAGCAGCCTAGAGGGGTTAGGTGGCTACACCTTC. This chain links TRBV13 with TRBJ1-2; weak D call: TRBD1 (5 bases). Trimming left V 5 bases short and J 7 bases short, with 14 bases between. The CDR3 runs 13 residues. CDR1 and CDR2 (germline): PRHDT, FYEKMQ (reference sequence).

The chain couples TRBV6-5 to TRBJ2-1; the match to TRBD2 covers 7 bases. CDR1 and CDR2 (germline): MNHEY, SVGAGI. V shed 4 bases and J 5 bases; nucleotides not matched to a gene: 2. CDR3 length equals 13 residues. CDR3 nucleotides: TGTGCCAGCAGTTGGACTAGGGACAATGAGCAGTTCTTC. It specifies CASSWTRDNEQFF.

The chain carries TRBV3-1 and TRBJ1-1; the D gene is possibly TRBD1 (5 bases). V shed 2 bases and J shed 5 bases, with 12 bases lying between them. In germline, CDR1 is LGHDT, CDR2 YNNKEL (reference sequence). This CDR3 region has 14 residues. In DNA form, the CDR3 reads TGTGCCAGCAGCCAAATAAGGGGAGGAACTGAAGCTTTCTTT. Translation gives CASSQIRGGTEAFF.

This chain uses TRBV15 with TRBJ2-5; either TRBD1 or TRBD2 may supply D (5 bases each). V lost 0 bases and J lost 3, with 8 bases in between. The CDR3 covers 14 residues. Germline CDR1 and CDR2: LNHNV and YYDKDF (reference sequence). DNA for the CDR3: TGTGCCACCAGCAGAGATGGGGGAGAAGAGACCCAGTACTTC. It yields the protein CATSRDGGEETQYF.